A single sample gave rise to the 5 T cell receptor beta chains below, sequenced in a study of blood T cell repertoires in COVID-19. The repertoire was sequenced with immunoSEQ multiplex PCR; TCRdb's copy has only in-frame clones and lacks some. The table includes around 110,000 clones, 82% detected once. The sample taken for sequencing was peripheral blood. Receptors were obtained from a woman in her seventies with acute or convalescent COVID-19.

The DNA for the CDR3 is TGCGCCAGCAGCCAAGAAAAGTCAGCGTCGGGGAGGACCCAGTACTTC. Translating it yields CASSQEKSASGRTQYF. The chain joins TRBV4-1 to TRBJ2-5, with a weak D call TRBD2 (5 bases). CDR1 and CDR2 (germline): MGHRA, YSYEKL. V lost 0 bases and J 7 bases, leaving 18 bases between the germline ends. CDR3 length: 16 amino acids.

This chain connects TRBV15 to TRBJ2-5, with 10 bases that match TRBD1. J gave up 4 bases and V 0 bases, and 5 bases lay outside the gene matches. Per the germline V gene, CDR1 is LNHNV and CDR2 is YYDKDF (reference sequence). This CDR3 has 16 amino acids. The CDR3 DNA sequence: TGTGCCACCAGCAGAGATCGACAGGGGGCTGGAGAGACCCAGTACTTC. This codes for CATSRDRQGAGETQYF.

The V call is TRBV10-3, the J call TRBJ2-2; TRBD1 matches 8 bases. J lost 7 bases, V lost 4 bases, and 2 bases had no gene match. The CDR3 contains 13 residues. Germline V gene data show CDR1 as ENHRY and CDR2 as SYGVKD. CDR3 sequence: CAISGGQVGELFF. CDR3 DNA sequence: TGTGCCATCAGTGGGGGACAGGTCGGGGAGCTGTTTTTT.

This chain links TRBV5-4 with TRBJ2-3, with D unresolved. The CDR3 has 16 amino acids. Between the trimmed V and J ends, which lost 0 bases and 1 base, there was a span of 12 bases. Germline CDR1 SGHNT, CDR2 YYREEE (reference sequence). In DNA form, the CDR3 reads TGTGCCAGCAGCTTGGCCGGTACCCGGGGCACAGATACGCAGTATTTT. It codes for CASSLAGTRGTDTQYF.

This clone was seen more than once but under ten times. An end of the junction does not agree with germline; a read error may underlie this. This chain links TRBV7-8 with TRBJ1-1, with D unclear. CDR3 size: 12 residues. CDR1 and CDR2 from the germline V gene are SGHVS and FQNEAQ. For the CDR3, the DNA is TGTGCCAGCAGCTTATATCCCTCTCTTGCGCTCTTT. The encoded protein is CASSLYPSLALF.